The 28 T cell receptor beta chains below all came from one sample that was sequenced in a study of shared clonotypes between healthy human individuals. This table comes from immunoSEQ multiplex PCR, and its TCRdb copy is limited to in-frame clones, with some not included. Found here are over 100,000 clones, around 68% of them singletons; the top ten hold 24%. The source material was memory CD8+ T cells sorted from blood. Subset of the sample: CD45RO+ cells pooled with CCR7-negative TemRA cells. These receptors were collected from a woman aged 25 to 45 in good health.

The J gene is TRBJ2-7, the V gene TRBV28, with D possibly TRBD2 on 6 matching bases. The CDR3 is 17 amino acids. In germline, CDR1 is MDHEN, CDR2 SYDVKM. Trimming left V 5 bases short and J 0 bases short, with 20 bases between. Here the CDR3 reads CASSLPSASVSSYEQYF. CDR3 nucleotides: TGTGCCAGCAGTCTCCCAAGCGCTAGCGTTAGCTCCTACGAGCAGTACTTC.

This clone was recorded once. The chain employs TRBV10-2 and TRBJ2-7, with D unresolved. CDR1 and CDR2 from the germline V gene are WSHSY and SAAADI. Trimming left V 3 bases short and J 4 bases short, with 7 bases between. CDR3 length: 12 residues. The CDR3, as DNA: TGCGCCAGCAGTGACCTACTGTACGAGCAGTACTTC. This gives the protein CASSDLLYEQYF.

This clone was counted between two and nine times. The chain employs TRBV2 and TRBJ2-7; D unresolved. Germline CDR1 reads SNHLY; CDR2 reads FYNNEI. The V and J ends lost 4 bases and 2 bases respectively, with 9 bases between them. The CDR3 runs to 13 residues. CDR3 bases: TGTGCCAGCAGTGCAGGCCAGACCTACGAGCAGTACTTC. Translated: CASSAGQTYEQYF.

The chain employs TRBV5-4 and TRBJ1-3; D is perhaps TRBD1 (6 bases). Germline CDR1 and CDR2: SGHNT and YYREEE (reference sequence). V shed 0 bases and J shed 5 bases, with 9 bases lying between them. The CDR3 totals 14 residues. In DNA, the CDR3 is TGTGCCAGCAGCTTGGACAGGGATAGAAACACCATATATTTT. Protein product: CASSLDRDRNTIYF.

The rearrangement joins TRBV7-6 to TRBJ2-2; unclear D gene. The V gene's germline CDR1 is SGHVS and CDR2 FNYEAQ. There are 14 residues in the CDR3. The V gene lost 3 bases and the J gene lost 0 bases, with 5 bases spanning the gap. The DNA for the CDR3 is TGTGCCAGCAGCTTGGGAACGAACACCGGGGAGCTGTTTTTT. Protein product: CASSLGTNTGELFF.

This clone was picked up many times. The chain is built from TRBV28 and TRBJ2-1, with unresolved D. Germline assignment: CDR1 MDHEN and CDR2 SYDVKM. Trimming pared 1 base from V and 1 base from J, leaving 20 bases between. This CDR3 spans 19 amino acids. The CDR3 nucleotides read TGTGCCAGCAGTTTATCATTTTTGTTTTTGGATAGTTCCTACAATGAGCAGTTCTTC. It codes for CASSLSFLFLDSSYNEQFF. Drawing the rest from reference TRBV28 and TRBJ2-1, the complete variable domain is DVKVTQSSRYLVKRTGEKVFLECVQDMDHENMFWYRQDPGLGLRLIYFSYDVKMKEKGDIPEGYSVSREKKERFSLILESASTNQTSMYLCASSLSFLFLDSSYNEQFFGPGTRLTVL.

This clone was counted between two and nine times. The chain links TRBV2 to TRBJ2-3; TRBD1 might be the D (5 bases). The V gene lost 7 bases and the J gene lost 4 bases, with 15 bases spanning the gap. CDR1 and CDR2 (germline): SNHLY, FYNNEI. The CDR3 consists of 14 residues. Here the CDR3 DNA reads TGTGCCAGCAAGGCGTCAGGGCTTGCAGATACGCAGTATTTT. Translation gives CASKASGLADTQYF.

The gene calls are TRBV6-5 and TRBJ2-7, with 7 bases matching TRBD1. The V and J ends lost 3 bases and 5 bases, in that order; junction bases with no gene match: 10. The CDR3 is made up of 15 amino acids. The germline CDR1 and CDR2 sequences are MNHEY and SVGAGI. The CDR3 loop is CASSYPPYRGHEQYF. CDR3 nucleotide sequence: TGTGCCAGCAGTTATCCACCGTACAGGGGCCACGAGCAGTACTTC.

This clone was detected a few times. The chain is built from TRBV29-1 and TRBJ2-2; TRBD2 might be the D (5 bases). Trimming took 6 bases from V and 3 from J, leaving 14 bases between them. Germline CDR1 and CDR2: SQVTM and ANQGSEA. The CDR3 extends over 14 amino acids. CDR3 DNA: TGCAGCGTGCGACCTACCGGGGACACCGGGGAGCTGTTTTTT. Encoded protein: CSVRPTGDTGELFF.

In this sample, this clone turned up a few times. The V gene is TRBV27, the J gene TRBJ2-7; D is unclear. The V end was cut by 2 bases, the J end by 0 bases, with 8 bases between. The CDR3 runs to 14 residues. Germline values: CDR1 MNHEY, CDR2 SMNVEV (reference sequence). CDR3 residues: CASSLNGYSYEQYF. The CDR3 DNA sequence: TGTGCCAGCAGTTTAAACGGATACTCCTACGAGCAGTACTTC.

This clone has just a few counts. The rearrangement joins TRBV30 to TRBJ2-7; TRBD2 agrees at 8 bases. CDR1 and CDR2 (germline): GTSNPN, SVGIG (reference sequence). V shed 3 bases, J shed 7 bases, and the junction held 11 bases outside the gene matches. The CDR3 consists of 14 residues. The CDR3 spells CAWSNGREVGEQYF. CDR3 nucleotides: TGTGCCTGGAGCAACGGGCGGGAGGTTGGGGAGCAGTACTTC.

In this sample, this clone turned up a few times. V gene TRBV28 combines with J gene TRBJ2-2; possible D gene TRBD2, 5 bases. The V end lost 2 bases, the J end lost 3 bases, and 10 bases lay between the germline ends. The CDR3 is 15 amino acids. Germline CDR1 MDHEN, CDR2 SYDVKM. CDR3 amino acids: CASSLLGRDTGELFF. The CDR3 bases are TGTGCCAGCAGTTTACTTGGGCGGGACACCGGGGAGCTGTTTTTT.

The chain links TRBV25-1 to TRBJ1-1; a weak D match, TRBD1 (5 bases). The CDR3 has 14 residues. Germline V gene sequence: CDR1 MGHDK, CDR2 SYGVNS. V shed 7 bases and J shed 0 bases, with 12 bases lying between them. This chain's CDR3 is CASNWAGMNTEAFF. The CDR3 DNA is TGTGCCAGCAACTGGGCAGGGATGAACACTGAAGCTTTCTTT.

This CDR3 is CASSFTLAGGGPWEQYF. DNA for the CDR3: TGTGCCAGCAGTTTCACCTTAGCGGGAGGAGGGCCGTGGGAGCAGTACTTC. This chain uses TRBV28 with TRBJ2-7; the match to TRBD2 covers 10 bases. The germline CDR1 and CDR2 sequences are MDHEN and SYDVKM. The CDR3 loop spans 17 amino acids. J gave up 7 bases and V 3 bases, and 15 bases lay outside the gene matches.

This sequence joins TRBV7-8 and TRBJ2-1; 8 positions agree with TRBD1. Germline V gene lookup returns CDR1 SGHVS and CDR2 FQNEAQ. The CDR3 contains 15 residues. J lost 9 bases, V lost 3 bases, and 10 bases had no gene match. The CDR3 here is CASSFGQGQIPEQFF. CDR3 coding DNA: TGTGCCAGCAGCTTTGGACAGGGTCAGATTCCTGAGCAGTTCTTC.

There are a few counts of this clone. The gene calls are TRBV19 and TRBJ2-2; D may be TRBD2 (5 bases). Trimming took off 5 bases at V and 9 bases at J, with 16 bases between the two ends. CDR3 length: 14 residues. Germline V gene lookup returns CDR1 LNHDA and CDR2 SQIVND (reference sequence). The CDR3 here is CASSFSRESRELFF. As DNA, the CDR3 is TGTGCCAGTAGTTTCTCCCGGGAAAGCAGGGAGCTGTTTTTT.

The chain uses TRBV11-2 and TRBJ2-1; TRBD2 is a possible D gene (6 bases). CDR1 SGHAT and CDR2 FQNNGV come from the germline V gene. V was clipped by 3 bases and J by 6 bases, with 12 bases between them. The CDR3 is 14 amino acids. The CDR3 DNA sequence: TGTGCCAGCAGCTTCACTAGCTCTAGCAATGAGCAGTTCTTC. Translating it yields CASSFTSSSNEQFF.

V is TRBV5-4 and J is TRBJ1-3; 7 bases fit TRBD1. V trimming: 4 bases; J trimming: 5 bases; junction bases outside the gene matches: 6. Germline assignment: CDR1 SGHNT and CDR2 YYREEE (reference sequence). The CDR3 length is 14 residues. CDR3 residues: CASSIDRARNTIYF. For the CDR3, the DNA is TGTGCCAGCAGCATAGACAGGGCTAGAAACACCATATATTTT.

The chain couples TRBV11-2 to TRBJ2-1; 12 positions agree with TRBD2. The junction had 9 bases not matched to a gene; V was cut back by 3 bases and J by 9 bases. Germline V gene lookup returns CDR1 SGHAT and CDR2 FQNNGV. CDR3 size: 16 residues. The CDR3 DNA follows: TGTGCCAGCAGCTTGTTTCCTAGCGGGAGGGCCTCTGAGCAGTTCTTC. It encodes CASSLFPSGRASEQFF. Complete variable domain (other parts from reference TRBV11-2 and TRBJ2-1): EAGVAQSPRYKIIEKRQSVAFWCNPISGHATLYWYQQILGQGPKLLIQFQNNGVVDDSQLPKDRFSAERLKGVDSTLKIQPAKLEDSAVYLCASSLFPSGRASEQFFGPGTRLTVL.

The chain combines TRBV28 with TRBJ1-5, with D perhaps TRBD1 (5 bases). The CDR3 runs 12 residues. Germline-derived CDR1 and CDR2 are MDHEN and SYDVKM. V was shortened by 8 bases and J by 1 base, with 6 bases between the two germline ends. CDR3 in amino acids: CASGASNQPQHF. CDR3 in DNA: TGTGCCAGCGGGGCGAGCAATCAGCCCCAGCATTTT.

The CDR3 region has the DNA TGTGCCAGCACTTCCGGGACAGGGGTCTACGAGCAGTACTTC. It codes for CASTSGTGVYEQYF. The chain combines TRBV28 with TRBJ2-7, with 10 bases that match TRBD1. The CDR3 contains 14 residues. V lost 7 bases to trimming and J lost 3 bases; unmatched junction nucleotides: 6. Germline lookup yields CDR1 MDHEN and CDR2 SYDVKM.

The chain is built from TRBV6-1 and TRBJ2-1, with 8 bases lining up with TRBD2. Germline assignment: CDR1 MNHNS and CDR2 SASEGT. Germline trimming cut 10 bases from V and 2 bases from J; bases unmatched to any gene: 10. CDR3 length equals 15 residues. CDR3: CATQRSGSAYNEQFF. CDR3 in DNA: TGTGCCACCCAACGCAGCGGGAGCGCCTACAATGAGCAGTTCTTC.

CDR3 DNA: TGCGCCAGCAGCTACTACCCCGGGACAGGAAGGGGCAACGAGCAGTACTTC. Its protein is CASSYYPGTGRGNEQYF. V gene TRBV5-1 combines with J gene TRBJ2-7; 8 bases agree with TRBD1. Per the germline V gene, CDR1 is SGHRS and CDR2 is YFSETQ. Trimming took 3 bases from V and 5 from J; bases not matched to a gene: 16. The CDR3 length is 17 residues. The complete variable domain, with remaining parts taken from reference TRBV5-1 and TRBJ2-7, reads KAGVTQTPRYLIKTRGQQVTLSCSPISGHRSVSWYQQTPGQGLQFLFEYFSETQRNKGNFPGRFSGRQFSNSRSEMNVSTLELGDSALYLCASSYYPGTGRGNEQYFGPGTRLTVT.

The rearrangement uses TRBV30 and TRBJ2-1; TRBD1 matches at 7 bases. The CDR3 length is 13 residues. CDR1 and CDR2 (germline): GTSNPN, SVGIG (reference sequence). Trimming took 2 bases from V and 10 from J; bases not matched to a gene: 8. The CDR3, as DNA: TGTGCCTGGAGTTTCCTTCGGGACAGAGAGCAGTTCTTC. Protein product: CAWSFLRDREQFF.

The rearrangement uses TRBV6-1 and TRBJ1-2, with TRBD1 matching over 7 bases. Germline trimming cut 8 bases from V and 4 bases from J; bases unmatched to any gene: 7. The CDR3 runs to 13 residues. Germline V gene sequence: CDR1 MNHNS, CDR2 SASEGT. This CDR3 is CASSLTGPYGYTF. As DNA, the CDR3 is TGTGCCAGCTCCTTGACAGGGCCCTATGGCTACACCTTC.

This chain's CDR3 is CASSFGLAASYEQYF. CDR3 bases: TGTGCCAGCAGTTTTGGACTAGCGGCCTCCTACGAGCAGTACTTC. J is TRBJ2-7 and V is TRBV28, with TRBD2 matching over 10 bases. This CDR3 region has 15 residues. Germline V gene sequence: CDR1 MDHEN, CDR2 SYDVKM. Trimming at V came to 3 bases and at J to 0 bases, leaving 2 bases not matched to a gene.

V gene TRBV7-2 combines with J gene TRBJ2-4, with 7 bases identical to TRBD1. Unmatched junction bases numbered 8, after V lost 2 bases and J lost 1 base. Per the germline V gene, CDR1 is SGHTA and CDR2 is FQGNSA. The CDR3 totals 17 residues. The CDR3 loop reads CASSLRERGLAKNIQYF. As DNA, the CDR3 is TGTGCCAGCAGCTTAAGAGAGAGGGGGCTTGCCAAAAACATTCAGTACTTC.

At least ten counts were recorded for this clone. Other DNA variants within this sample encode the same CDR3. This chain connects TRBV27 to TRBJ2-5; D is unclear. Judging by the DNA end, TRBJ2-7 fits better; the J call may be wrong. The CDR3 runs to 12 residues. Per germline, CDR1 MNHEY and CDR2 SMNVEV (reference sequence). CDR3 in DNA: TGTGCCAGCTACTCCAGCTCCTACGAGCAGTACTTC. It encodes CASYSSSYEQYF.